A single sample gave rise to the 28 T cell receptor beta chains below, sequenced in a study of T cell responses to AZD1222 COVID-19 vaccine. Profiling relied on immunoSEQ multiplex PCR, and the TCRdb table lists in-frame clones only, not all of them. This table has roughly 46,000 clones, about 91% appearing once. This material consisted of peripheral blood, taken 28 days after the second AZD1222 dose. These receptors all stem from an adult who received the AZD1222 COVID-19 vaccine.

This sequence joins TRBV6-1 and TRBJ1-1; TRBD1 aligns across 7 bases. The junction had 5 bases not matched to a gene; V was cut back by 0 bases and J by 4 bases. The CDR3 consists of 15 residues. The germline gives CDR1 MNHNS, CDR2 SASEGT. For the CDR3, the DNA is TGTGCCAGCAGTGAAGCTGCAGGGGGTCGCACTGAAGCTTTCTTT. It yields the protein CASSEAAGGRTEAFF.

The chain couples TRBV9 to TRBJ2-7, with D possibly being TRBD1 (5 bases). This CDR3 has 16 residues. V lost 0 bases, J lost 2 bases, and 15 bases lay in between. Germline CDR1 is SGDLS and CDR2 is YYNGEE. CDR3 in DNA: TGTGCCAGCAGCGTAGCTGGGGCAGGGCCGACCTACGAGCAGTACTTC. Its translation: CASSVAGAGPTYEQYF.

This CDR3 is CAIASATSNEQFF. The CDR3 DNA is TGTGCCATCGCCAGCGCAACAAGCAATGAGCAGTTCTTC. The chain recombines TRBV10-3 with TRBJ2-1, with D unresolved. The length of the CDR3 is 13 residues. Germline V lookup: CDR1 ENHRY, CDR2 SYGVKD. Trimming took 8 bases from V and 6 from J, leaving 14 bases between them.

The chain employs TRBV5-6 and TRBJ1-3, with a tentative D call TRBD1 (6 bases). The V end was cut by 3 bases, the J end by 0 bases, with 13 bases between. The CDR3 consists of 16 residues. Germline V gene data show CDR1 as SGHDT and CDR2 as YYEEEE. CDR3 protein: CASSSPQGISGNTIYF. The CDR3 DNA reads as TGTGCCAGCAGCTCTCCTCAGGGGATCTCTGGAAACACCATATATTTT. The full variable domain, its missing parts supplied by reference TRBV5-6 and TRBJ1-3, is DAGVTQSPTHLIKTRGQQVTLRCSPKSGHDTVSWYQQALGQGPQFIFQYYEEEERQRGNFPDRFSGHQFPNYSSELNVNALLLGDSALYLCASSSPQGISGNTIYFGEGSWLTVV.

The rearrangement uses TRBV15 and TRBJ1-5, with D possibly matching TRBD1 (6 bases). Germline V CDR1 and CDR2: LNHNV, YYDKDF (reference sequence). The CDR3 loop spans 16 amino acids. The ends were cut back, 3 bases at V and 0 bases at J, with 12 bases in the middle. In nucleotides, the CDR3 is TGTGCCACCAGCAGCTCTTCCAGGGGTAGCAATCAGCCCCAGCATTTT. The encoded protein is CATSSSSRGSNQPQHF.

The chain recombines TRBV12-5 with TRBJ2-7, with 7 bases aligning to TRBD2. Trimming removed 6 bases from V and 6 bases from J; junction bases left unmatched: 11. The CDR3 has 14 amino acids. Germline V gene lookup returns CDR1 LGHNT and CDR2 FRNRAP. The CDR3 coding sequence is TGTGCTAGTGGACCGGGGGGAACTGGGGTCGAGCAGTACTTC. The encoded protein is CASGPGGTGVEQYF. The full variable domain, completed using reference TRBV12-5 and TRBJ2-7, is DARVTQTPRHKVTEMGQEVTMRCQPILGHNTVFWYRQTMMQGLELLAYFRNRAPLDDSGMPKDRFSAEMPDATLATLKIQPSEPRDSAVYFCASGPGGTGVEQYFGPGTRLTVT.

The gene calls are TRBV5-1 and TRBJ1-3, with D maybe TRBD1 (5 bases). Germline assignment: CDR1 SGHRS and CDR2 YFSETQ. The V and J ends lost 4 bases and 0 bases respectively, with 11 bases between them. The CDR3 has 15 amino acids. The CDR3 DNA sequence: TGCGCCAGCAGCGACCAGGGTAGCTCTGGAAACACCATATATTTT. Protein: CASSDQGSSGNTIYF.

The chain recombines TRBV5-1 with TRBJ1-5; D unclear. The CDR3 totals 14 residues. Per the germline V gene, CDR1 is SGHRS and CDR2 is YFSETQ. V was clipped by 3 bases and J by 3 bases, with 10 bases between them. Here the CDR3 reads CASSSDGTNQPQHF. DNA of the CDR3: TGCGCCAGCAGCTCGGACGGCACCAATCAGCCCCAGCATTTT.

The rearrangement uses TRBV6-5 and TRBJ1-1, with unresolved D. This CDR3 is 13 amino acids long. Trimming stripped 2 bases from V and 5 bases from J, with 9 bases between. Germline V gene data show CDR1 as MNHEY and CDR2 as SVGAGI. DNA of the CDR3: TGTGCCAGCAGTTACGGGTTGGAGACTGAAGCTTTCTTT. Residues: CASSYGLETEAFF.

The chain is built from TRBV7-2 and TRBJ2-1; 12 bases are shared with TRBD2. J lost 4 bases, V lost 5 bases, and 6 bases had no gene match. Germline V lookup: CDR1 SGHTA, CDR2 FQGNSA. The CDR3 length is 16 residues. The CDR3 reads CASSARTSGEYNEQFF. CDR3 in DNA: TGTGCCAGCAGCGCGAGGACTAGCGGGGAATACAATGAGCAGTTCTTC.

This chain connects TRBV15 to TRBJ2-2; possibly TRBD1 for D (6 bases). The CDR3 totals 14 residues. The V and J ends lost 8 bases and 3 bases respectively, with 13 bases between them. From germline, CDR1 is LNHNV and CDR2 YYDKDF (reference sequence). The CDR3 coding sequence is TGTGCCACCGGAAGACAGGACTACACCGGGGAGCTGTTTTTT. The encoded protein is CATGRQDYTGELFF.

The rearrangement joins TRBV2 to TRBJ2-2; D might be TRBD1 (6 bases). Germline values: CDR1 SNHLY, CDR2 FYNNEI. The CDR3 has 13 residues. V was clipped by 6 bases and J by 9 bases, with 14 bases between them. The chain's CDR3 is CASSPNRARELFF. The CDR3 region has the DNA TGTGCCAGCAGCCCAAACAGGGCCAGGGAGCTGTTTTTT. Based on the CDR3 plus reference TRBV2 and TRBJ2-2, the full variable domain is EPEVTQTPSHQVTQMGQEVILRCVPISNHLYFYWYRQILGQKVEFLVSFYNNEISEKSEIFDDQFSVERPDGSNFTLKIRSTKLEDSAMYFCASSPNRARELFFGEGSRLTVL.

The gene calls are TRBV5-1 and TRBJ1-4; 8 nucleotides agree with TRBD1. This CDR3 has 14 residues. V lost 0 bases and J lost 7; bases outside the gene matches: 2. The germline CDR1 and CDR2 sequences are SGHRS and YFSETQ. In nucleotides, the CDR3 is TGCGCCAGCAGCTTGGCAGGGGGCTCTGAAAAACTGTTTTTT. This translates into CASSLAGGSEKLFF.

CDR3 coding DNA: TGTGCCAGCAGTGATCACACTAGGGATAAAGAGACCCAGTACTTC. It yields the protein CASSDHTRDKETQYF. The chain links TRBV25-1 to TRBJ2-5; D perhaps matches TRBD2 (5 bases). The CDR3 covers 15 residues. Trimming took off 3 bases at V and 3 bases at J, with 14 bases between the two ends. Germline V gene lookup returns CDR1 MGHDK and CDR2 SYGVNS.

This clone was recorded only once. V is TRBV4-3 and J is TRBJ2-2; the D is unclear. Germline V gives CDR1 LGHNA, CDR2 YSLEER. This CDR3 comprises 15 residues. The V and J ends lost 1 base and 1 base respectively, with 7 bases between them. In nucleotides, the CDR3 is TGCGCCAGCAGCCAAGCAGGCGTGAACACCGGGGAGCTGTTTTTT. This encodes CASSQAGVNTGELFF.

Written as DNA, the CDR3 is TGCAGTGCTAGTTTAAGTAGCTCCTACGAGCAGTACTTC. This encodes CSASLSSSYEQYF. The V and J genes are TRBV20-1 and TRBJ2-7, with no clear D. V was trimmed by 3 bases and J by 0 bases, leaving 9 bases between them. Germline CDR1 is DFQATT and CDR2 is SNEGSKA (reference sequence). This CDR3 contains 13 residues.

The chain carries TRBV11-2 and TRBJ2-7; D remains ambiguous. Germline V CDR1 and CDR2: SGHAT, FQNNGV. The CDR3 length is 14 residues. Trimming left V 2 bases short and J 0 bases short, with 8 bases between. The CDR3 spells CASSLLGSSYEQYF. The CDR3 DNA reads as TGTGCCAGCAGCTTATTGGGCAGCTCCTACGAGCAGTACTTC. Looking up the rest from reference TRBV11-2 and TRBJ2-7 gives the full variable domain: EAGVAQSPRYKIIEKRQSVAFWCNPISGHATLYWYQQILGQGPKLLIQFQNNGVVDDSQLPKDRFSAERLKGVDSTLKIQPAKLEDSAVYLCASSLLGSSYEQYFGPGTRLTVT.

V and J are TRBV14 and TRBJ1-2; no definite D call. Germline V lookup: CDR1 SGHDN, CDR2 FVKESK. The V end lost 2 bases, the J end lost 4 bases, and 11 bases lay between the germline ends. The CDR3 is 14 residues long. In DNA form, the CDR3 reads TGTGCCAGCAGCCAAAGGGAGGGTGGCTATGGCTACACCTTC. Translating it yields CASSQREGGYGYTF.

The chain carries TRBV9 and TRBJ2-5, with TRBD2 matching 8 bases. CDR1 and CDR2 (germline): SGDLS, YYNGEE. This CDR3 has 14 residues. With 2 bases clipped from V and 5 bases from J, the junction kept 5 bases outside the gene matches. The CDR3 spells CASSVSGTRETQYF. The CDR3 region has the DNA TGTGCCAGCAGCGTGTCCGGGACTAGGGAGACCCAGTACTTC.

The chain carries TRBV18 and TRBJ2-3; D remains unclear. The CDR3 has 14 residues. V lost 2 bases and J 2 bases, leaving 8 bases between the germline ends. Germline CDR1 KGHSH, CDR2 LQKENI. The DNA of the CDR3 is TGTGCCAGCTCACCAGCCCTGGCCACAGATACGCAGTATTTT. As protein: CASSPALATDTQYF. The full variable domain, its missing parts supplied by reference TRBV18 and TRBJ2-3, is NAGVMQNPRHLVRRRGQEARLRCSPMKGHSHVYWYRQLPEEGLKFMVYLQKENIIDESGMPKERFSAEFPKEGPSILRIQQVVRGDSAAYFCASSPALATDTQYFGPGTRLTVL.

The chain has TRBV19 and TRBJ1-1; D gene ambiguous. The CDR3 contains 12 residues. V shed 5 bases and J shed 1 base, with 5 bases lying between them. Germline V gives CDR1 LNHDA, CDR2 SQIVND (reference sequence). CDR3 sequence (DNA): TGTGCCAGTAGTCCCCGGAACACTGAAGCTTTCTTT. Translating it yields CASSPRNTEAFF.

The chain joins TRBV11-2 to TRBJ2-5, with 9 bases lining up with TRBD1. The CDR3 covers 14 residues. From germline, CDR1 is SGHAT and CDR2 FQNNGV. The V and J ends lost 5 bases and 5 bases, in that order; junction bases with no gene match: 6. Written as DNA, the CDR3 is TGTGCCAGCAGCCACGGGACAGGGTGGGAGACCCAGTACTTC. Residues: CASSHGTGWETQYF.

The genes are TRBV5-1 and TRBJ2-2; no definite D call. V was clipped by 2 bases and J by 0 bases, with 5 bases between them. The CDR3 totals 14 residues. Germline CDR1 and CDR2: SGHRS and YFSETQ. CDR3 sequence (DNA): TGCGCCAGCAGCTTCGGAGCGAACACCGGGGAGCTGTTTTTT. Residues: CASSFGANTGELFF.

This CDR3 is CASSLEGQGAVDGYTF. The CDR3 DNA follows: TGCGCCAGCAGCTTGGAGGGCCAGGGGGCGGTTGATGGCTACACCTTC. This chain joins TRBV5-1 and TRBJ1-2, with TRBD1 matching 8 bases. The germline gives CDR1 SGHRS, CDR2 YFSETQ. CDR3 length equals 16 residues. The V segment lost 0 bases and the J segment 6 bases; nucleotides outside the gene matches: 10.

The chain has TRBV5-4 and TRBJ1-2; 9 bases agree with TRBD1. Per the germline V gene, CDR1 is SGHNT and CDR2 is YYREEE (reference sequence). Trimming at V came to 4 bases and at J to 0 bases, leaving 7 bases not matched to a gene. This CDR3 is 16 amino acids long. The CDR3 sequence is CASSLKQGAANYGYTF. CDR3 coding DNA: TGTGCCAGCAGCCTAAAACAGGGGGCGGCTAACTATGGCTACACCTTC.

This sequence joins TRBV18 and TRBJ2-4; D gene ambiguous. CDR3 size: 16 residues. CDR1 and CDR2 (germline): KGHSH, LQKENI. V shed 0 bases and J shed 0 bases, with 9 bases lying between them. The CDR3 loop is CASSPPNREAKNIQYF. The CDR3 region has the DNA TGTGCCAGCTCACCACCCAACAGAGAAGCCAAAAACATTCAGTACTTC. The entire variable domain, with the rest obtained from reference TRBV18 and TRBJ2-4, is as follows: NAGVMQNPRHLVRRRGQEARLRCSPMKGHSHVYWYRQLPEEGLKFMVYLQKENIIDESGMPKERFSAEFPKEGPSILRIQQVVRGDSAAYFCASSPPNREAKNIQYFGAGTRLSVL.

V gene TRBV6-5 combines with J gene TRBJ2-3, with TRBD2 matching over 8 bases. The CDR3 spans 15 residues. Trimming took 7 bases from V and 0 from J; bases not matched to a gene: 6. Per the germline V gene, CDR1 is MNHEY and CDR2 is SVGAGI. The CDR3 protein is CASTLTGGSTDTQYF. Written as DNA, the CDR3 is TGTGCCAGCACCCTCACGGGGGGGAGCACAGATACGCAGTATTTT.

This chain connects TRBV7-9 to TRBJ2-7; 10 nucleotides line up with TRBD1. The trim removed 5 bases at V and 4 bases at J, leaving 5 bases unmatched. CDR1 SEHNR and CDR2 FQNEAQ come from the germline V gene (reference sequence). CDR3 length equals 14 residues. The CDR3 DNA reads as TGTGCCAGCAGCCCGTTGGGACAGGGGTACGAGCAGTACTTC. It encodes CASSPLGQGYEQYF.